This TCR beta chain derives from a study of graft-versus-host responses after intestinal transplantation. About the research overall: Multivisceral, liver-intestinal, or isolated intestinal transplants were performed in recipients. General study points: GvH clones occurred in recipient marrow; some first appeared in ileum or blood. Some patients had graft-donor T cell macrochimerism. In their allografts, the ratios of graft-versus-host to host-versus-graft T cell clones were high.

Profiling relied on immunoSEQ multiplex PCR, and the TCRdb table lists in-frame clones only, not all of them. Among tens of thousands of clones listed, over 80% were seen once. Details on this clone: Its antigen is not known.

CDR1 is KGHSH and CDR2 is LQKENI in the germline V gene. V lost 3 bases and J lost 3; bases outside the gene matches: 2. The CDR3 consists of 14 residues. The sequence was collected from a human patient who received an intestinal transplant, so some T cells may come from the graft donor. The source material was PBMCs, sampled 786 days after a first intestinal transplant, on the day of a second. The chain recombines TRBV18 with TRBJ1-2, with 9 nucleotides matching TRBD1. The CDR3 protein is CASSPRTGDYGYTF. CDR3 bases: TGTGCCAGCTCACCGAGGACAGGGGACTATGGCTACACCTTC. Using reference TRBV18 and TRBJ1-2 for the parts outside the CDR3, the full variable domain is NAGVMQNPRHLVRRRGQEARLRCSPMKGHSHVYWYRQLPEEGLKFMVYLQKENIIDESGMPKERFSAEFPKEGPSILRIQQVVRGDSAAYFCASSPRTGDYGYTFGSGTRLTVV.